This TCR beta chain derives from a study of T cells in Graves' hyperthyroidism and ophthalmopathy. Germline values: CDR1 DFQATT, CDR2 SNEGSKA (reference sequence). This CDR3 region has 13 residues. Between the trimmed V and J ends, which lost 7 bases and 1 base, there was a span of 12 bases. In its sample, this clonotype was seen many times. Amplified regions were TCR beta CDR3 sequences from RNA transcripts. First-round RT-PCR with HTBI primers amplified the TCR CDR3 region. From the multiplex PCR reads, TCRdb called clonotypes with MiXCR, one entry per CDR3 protein. The profile shows around 360,000 distinct CDR3 sequences, nearly 15% of them singletons.

Sequencing was carried out using blood. This chain joins TRBV20-1 and TRBJ2-3; D remains unclear. The receptor comes from a woman aged 55-70 years with Graves' ophthalmopathy. The CDR3 loop reads CSGIGRGTDTQYF. As DNA, the CDR3 is TGCAGTGGAATAGGTCGGGGCACAGATACGCAGTATTTT.